The table lists the clone carrying this T cell receptor beta chain with many counts. The antigen remains undetermined. This sample is part of a study of neurological immune-mediated disorders. Study results and caveats: HTLV-1-associated myelopathy had the most TCR clonal expansion, while multiple sclerosis had the least, a level that fell below healthy controls. Private repertoires in all groups were suggested by the finding that expanded clones across subjects shared no CDR3 amino acid sequences.

TCRdb itself ran the 5' RACE reads through MiXCR, one entry per CDR3 protein. The sample includes roughly 61,000 distinct CDR3 sequences, over 8.5% of them seen just once. V gave up 6 bases and J gave up 6 bases, with 17 bases separating them. Germline V gives CDR1 DFQATT, CDR2 SNEGSKA (reference sequence). This CDR3 region has 14 residues. Documented time point: longitudinal time-point 1 (baseline). The TCR sequence derives from a male donor with HTLV-1-associated myelopathy (HAM/TSP). Sequenced material: PBMCs. The gene calls are TRBV20-1 and TRBJ1-4, with D maybe TRBD1 (5 bases). The CDR3 is CSARTGIGHEKLFF. CDR3 sequence (DNA): TGCAGTGCCAGAACAGGAATTGGGCATGAAAAACTGTTTTTT.